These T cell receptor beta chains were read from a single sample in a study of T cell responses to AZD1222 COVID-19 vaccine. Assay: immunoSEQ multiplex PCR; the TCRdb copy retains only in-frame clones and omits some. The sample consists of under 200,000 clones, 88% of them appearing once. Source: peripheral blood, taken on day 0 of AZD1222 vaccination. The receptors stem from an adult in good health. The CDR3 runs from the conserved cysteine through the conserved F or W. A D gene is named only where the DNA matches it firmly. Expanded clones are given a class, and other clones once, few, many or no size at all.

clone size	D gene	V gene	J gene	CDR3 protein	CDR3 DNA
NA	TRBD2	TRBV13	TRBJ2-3	CASSPGLAGNTDTQYF	TGTGCCAGCAGCCCTGGACTAGCGGGGAACACAGATACGCAGTATTTT
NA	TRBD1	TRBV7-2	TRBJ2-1	CASSSRGRNEQFF	TGTGCCAGCAGCTCGAGGGGGCGGAATGAGCAGTTCTTC
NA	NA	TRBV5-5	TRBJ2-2	CASSLGMGELFF	TGTGCCAGCAGCCTAGGTATGGGGGAGCTGTTTTTT
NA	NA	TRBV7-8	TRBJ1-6	CASSLLEGLAPLHF	TGTGCCAGCAGCTTACTCGAGGGGCTGGCACCCCTCCACTTT
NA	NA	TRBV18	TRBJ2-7	CASSLKQGYEQYF	TGTGCCAGCTCACTCAAACAGGGTTACGAGCAGTACTTC
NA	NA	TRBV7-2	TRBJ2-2	CASSLSLAGELFF	TGTGCCAGCAGCTTATCTCTAGCCGGGGAGCTGTTTTTT
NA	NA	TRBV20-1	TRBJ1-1	CSASPPHLGGEAFF	TGCAGTGCTAGTCCCCCCCACCTGGGGGGTGAAGCTTTCTTT
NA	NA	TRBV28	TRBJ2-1	CASHRVSYNEQFF	TGTGCCAGCCACAGGGTTTCATACAATGAGCAGTTCTTC
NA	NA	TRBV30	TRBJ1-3	CARGTGNTIYF	TGTGCCCGGGGAACGGGAAACACCATATATTTT
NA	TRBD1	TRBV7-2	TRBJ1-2	CASSLRDRVDYGYTF	TGTGCCAGCAGCTTAAGGGACAGGGTTGACTATGGCTACACCTTC
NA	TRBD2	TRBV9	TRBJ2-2	CASSVGVGGSTGELFF	TGTGCCAGCAGCGTAGGTGTGGGCGGGAGCACCGGGGAGCTGTTTTTT
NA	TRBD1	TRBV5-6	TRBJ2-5	CASSLEPRDSPQETQYF	TGTGCCAGCAGCTTGGAACCTCGGGACAGCCCACAAGAGACCCAGTACTTC
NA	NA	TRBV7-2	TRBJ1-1	CASRTLGSMNTEAFF	TGTGCCAGCAGAACCTTAGGGTCCATGAACACTGAAGCTTTCTTT
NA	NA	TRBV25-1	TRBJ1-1	CASVGTEAFF	TGTGCCAGCGTTGGCACTGAAGCTTTCTTT
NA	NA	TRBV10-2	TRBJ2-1	CASSWAASDNEQFF	TGCGCCAGCTCCTGGGCCGCCAGTGATAATGAGCAGTTCTTC
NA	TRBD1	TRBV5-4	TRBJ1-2	CASSFTGTDYGYTF	TGTGCCAGCAGCTTCACCGGGACAGATTATGGCTACACCTTC
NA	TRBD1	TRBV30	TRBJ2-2	CASTGMRTGELFF	TGTGCCTCGACAGGGATGAGGACCGGGGAGCTGTTTTTT
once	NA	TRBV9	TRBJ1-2	CASSVGGVDGYTF	TGTGCCAGCAGCGTAGGAGGGGTGGATGGCTACACCTTC
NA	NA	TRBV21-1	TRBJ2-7	CAISHPYYEQYF	TGTGCCATCAGTCATCCGTACTACGAGCAGTACTTC
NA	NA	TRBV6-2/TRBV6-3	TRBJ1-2	CASSPHTGSNYGYTF	TGTGCCAGCAGTCCCCATACCGGGTCTAACTATGGCTACACCTTC